This T cell receptor beta chain was captured in a study of blood T cell repertoires in COVID-19. About the study: Spain, Italy and the United States supplied samples that represented acute and convalescent COVID-19. T cells, B-cell-depleted T cells, or PBMCs supplied cDNA or gDNA.

Seattle patients were enrolled during active infection and followed longitudinally. This clone was recorded a few times. As originally analysed: Reference gene primer amplification yielded estimated nucleated cell counts. Profiling relied on immunoSEQ multiplex PCR, and the TCRdb table lists in-frame clones only, not all of them. That table furnishes V, J and clone size, whereas the DNA furnished D and trimming. The sample lists roughly 200,000 clones, 82% occurring once. Germline-derived CDR1 and CDR2 are MDHEN and SYDVKM. The CDR3 sequence is 13 residues long. Trimming took 3 bases from V and 3 from J, leaving 9 bases between them.

J is TRBJ2-7 and V is TRBV28; D might be TRBD1 (5 bases). The sample taken for sequencing was peripheral blood. This clonotype was obtained from a woman of 80 years or more with COVID-19, enrolled during active disease. In DNA form, the CDR3 reads TGTGCCAGCAGTTTGCCACAGGACTACGAGCAGTACTTC. This codes for CASSLPQDYEQYF.